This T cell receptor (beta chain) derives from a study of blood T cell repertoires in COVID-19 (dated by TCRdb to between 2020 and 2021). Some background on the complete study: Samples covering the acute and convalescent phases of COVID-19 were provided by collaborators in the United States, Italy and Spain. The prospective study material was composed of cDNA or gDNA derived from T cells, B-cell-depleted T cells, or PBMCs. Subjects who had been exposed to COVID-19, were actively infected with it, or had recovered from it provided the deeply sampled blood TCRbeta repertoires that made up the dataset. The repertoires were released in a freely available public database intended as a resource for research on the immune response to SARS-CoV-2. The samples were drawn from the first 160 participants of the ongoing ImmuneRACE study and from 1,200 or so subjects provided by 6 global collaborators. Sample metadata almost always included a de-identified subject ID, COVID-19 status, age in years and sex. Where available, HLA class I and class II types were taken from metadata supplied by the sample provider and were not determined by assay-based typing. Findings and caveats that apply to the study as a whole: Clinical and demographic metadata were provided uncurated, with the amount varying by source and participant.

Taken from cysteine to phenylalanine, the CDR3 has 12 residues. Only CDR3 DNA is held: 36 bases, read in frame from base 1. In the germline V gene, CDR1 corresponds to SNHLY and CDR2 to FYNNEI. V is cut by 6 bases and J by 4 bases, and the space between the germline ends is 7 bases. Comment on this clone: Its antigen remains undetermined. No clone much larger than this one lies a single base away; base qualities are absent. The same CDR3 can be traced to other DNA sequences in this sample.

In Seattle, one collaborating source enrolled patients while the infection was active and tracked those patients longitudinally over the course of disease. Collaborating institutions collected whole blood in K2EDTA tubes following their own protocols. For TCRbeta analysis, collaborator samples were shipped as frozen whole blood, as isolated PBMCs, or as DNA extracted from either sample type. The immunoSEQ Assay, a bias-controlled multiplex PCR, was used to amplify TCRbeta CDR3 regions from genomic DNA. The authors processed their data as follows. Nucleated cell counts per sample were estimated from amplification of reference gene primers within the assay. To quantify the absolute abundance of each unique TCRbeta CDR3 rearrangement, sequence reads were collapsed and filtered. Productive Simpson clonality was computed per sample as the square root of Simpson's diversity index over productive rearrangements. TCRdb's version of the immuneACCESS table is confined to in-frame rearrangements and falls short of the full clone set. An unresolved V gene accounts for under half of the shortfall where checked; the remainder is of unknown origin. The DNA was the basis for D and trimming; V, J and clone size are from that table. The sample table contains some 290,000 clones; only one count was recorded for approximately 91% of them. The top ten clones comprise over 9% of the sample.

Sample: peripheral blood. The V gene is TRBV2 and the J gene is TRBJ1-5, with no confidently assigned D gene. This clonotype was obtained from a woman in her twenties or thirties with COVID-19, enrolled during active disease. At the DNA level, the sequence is TGTGCCAGCAGGACGGGTAATCAGCCCCAGCATTTT. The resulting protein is CASRTGNQPQHF. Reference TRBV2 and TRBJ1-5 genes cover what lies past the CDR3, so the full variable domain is EPEVTQTPSHQVTQMGQEVILRCVPISNHLYFYWYRQILGQKVEFLVSFYNNEISEKSEIFDDQFSVERPDGSNFTLKIRSTKLEDSAMYFCASRTGNQPQHFGDGTRLSIL.